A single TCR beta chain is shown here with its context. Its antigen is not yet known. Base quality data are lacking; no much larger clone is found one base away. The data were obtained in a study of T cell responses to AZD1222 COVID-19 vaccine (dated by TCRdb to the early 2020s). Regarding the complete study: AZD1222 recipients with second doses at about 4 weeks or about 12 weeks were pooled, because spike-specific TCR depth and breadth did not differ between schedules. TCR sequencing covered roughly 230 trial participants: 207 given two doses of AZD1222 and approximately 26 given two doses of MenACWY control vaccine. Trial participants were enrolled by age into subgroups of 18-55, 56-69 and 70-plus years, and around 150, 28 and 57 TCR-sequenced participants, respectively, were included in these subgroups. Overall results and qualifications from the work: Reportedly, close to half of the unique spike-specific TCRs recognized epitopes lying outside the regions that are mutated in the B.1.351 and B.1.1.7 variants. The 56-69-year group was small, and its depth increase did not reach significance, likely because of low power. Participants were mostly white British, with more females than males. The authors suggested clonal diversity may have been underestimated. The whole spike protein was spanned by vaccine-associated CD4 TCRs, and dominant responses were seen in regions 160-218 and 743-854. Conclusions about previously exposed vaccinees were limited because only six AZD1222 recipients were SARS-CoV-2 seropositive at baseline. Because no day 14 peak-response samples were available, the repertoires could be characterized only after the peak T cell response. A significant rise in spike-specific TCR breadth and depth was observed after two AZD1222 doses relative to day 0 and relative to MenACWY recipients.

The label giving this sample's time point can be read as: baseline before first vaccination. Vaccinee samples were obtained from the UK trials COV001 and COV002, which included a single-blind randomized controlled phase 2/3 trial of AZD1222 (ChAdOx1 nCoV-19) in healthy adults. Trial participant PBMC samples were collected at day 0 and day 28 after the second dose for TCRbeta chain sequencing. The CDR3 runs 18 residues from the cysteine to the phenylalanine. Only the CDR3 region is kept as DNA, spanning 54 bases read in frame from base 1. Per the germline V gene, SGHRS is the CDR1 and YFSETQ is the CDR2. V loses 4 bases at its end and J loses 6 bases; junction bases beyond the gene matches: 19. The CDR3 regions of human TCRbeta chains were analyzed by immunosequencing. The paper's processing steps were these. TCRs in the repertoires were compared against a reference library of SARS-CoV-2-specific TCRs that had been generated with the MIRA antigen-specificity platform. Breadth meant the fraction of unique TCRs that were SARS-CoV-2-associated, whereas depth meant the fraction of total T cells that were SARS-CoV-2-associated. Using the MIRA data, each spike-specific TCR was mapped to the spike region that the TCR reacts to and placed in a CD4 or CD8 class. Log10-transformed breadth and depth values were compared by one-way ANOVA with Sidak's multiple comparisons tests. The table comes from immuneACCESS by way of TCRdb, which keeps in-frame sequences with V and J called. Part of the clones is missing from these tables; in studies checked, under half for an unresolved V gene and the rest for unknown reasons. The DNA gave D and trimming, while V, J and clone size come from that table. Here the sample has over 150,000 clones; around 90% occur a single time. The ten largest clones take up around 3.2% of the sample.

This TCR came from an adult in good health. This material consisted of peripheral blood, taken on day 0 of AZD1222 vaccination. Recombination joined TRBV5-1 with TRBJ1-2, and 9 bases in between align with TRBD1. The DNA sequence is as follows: TGCGCCAGCAGCAAGGGACAGGGTAGAACTGCGGTGTCGGATGGCTACACCTTC. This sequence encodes CASSKGQGRTAVSDGYTF.